This T cell receptor beta chain was sequenced during a study of beta chain features in type 1 diabetes. Of the isolated RNA, all was reverse transcribed, and so the sequenced material was expressed TCRB transcripts. Assay used: immunoSEQ multiplex PCR; TCRdb lists only in-frame clones, some missing. Of 900,000 or so clones listed, roughly 16% are singletons. This clone was observed a handful of times. Material: naive CD4+ T cells from blood. This clonotype was obtained from a woman aged 18-29 years in good health.

The CDR3 reads CASSPTGYSYNEQFF. The DNA of the CDR3 is TGCGCCAGCAGCCCTACGGGGTATTCCTACAATGAGCAGTTCTTC. The chain joins TRBV5-1 to TRBJ2-1; TRBD2 is a possible D gene (5 bases). Germline V gene sequence: CDR1 SGHRS, CDR2 YFSETQ. Trimming stripped 4 bases from V and 1 base from J, with 12 bases between. The CDR3 is 15 residues long.